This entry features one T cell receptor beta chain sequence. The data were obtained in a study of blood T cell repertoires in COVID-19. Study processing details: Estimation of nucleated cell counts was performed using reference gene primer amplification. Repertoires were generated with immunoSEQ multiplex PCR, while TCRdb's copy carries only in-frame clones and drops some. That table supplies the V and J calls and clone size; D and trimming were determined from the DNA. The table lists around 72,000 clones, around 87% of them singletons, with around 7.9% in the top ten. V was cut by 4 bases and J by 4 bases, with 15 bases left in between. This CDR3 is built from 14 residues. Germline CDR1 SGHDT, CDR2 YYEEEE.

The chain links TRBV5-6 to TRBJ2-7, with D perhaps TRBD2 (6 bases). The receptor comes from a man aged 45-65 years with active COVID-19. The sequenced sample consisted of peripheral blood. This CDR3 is CASSPEAGRYEQYF. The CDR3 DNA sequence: TGTGCCAGCAGCCCGGAGGCAGGGAGGTACGAGCAGTACTTC.